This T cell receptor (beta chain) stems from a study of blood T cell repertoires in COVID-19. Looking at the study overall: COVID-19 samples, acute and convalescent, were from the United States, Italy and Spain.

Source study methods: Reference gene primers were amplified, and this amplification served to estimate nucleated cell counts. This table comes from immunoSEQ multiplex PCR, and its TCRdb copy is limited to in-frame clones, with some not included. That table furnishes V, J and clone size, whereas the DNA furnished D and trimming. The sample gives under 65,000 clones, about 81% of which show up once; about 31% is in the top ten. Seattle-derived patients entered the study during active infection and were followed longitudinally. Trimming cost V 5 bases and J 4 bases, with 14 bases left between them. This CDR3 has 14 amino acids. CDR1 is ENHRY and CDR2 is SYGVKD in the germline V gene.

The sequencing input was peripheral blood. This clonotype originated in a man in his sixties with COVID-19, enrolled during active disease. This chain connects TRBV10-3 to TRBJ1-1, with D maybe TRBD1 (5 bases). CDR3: CAISRGGFGTEAFF. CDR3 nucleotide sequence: TGTGCCATCAGTCGGGGGGGGTTTGGCACTGAAGCTTTCTTT.